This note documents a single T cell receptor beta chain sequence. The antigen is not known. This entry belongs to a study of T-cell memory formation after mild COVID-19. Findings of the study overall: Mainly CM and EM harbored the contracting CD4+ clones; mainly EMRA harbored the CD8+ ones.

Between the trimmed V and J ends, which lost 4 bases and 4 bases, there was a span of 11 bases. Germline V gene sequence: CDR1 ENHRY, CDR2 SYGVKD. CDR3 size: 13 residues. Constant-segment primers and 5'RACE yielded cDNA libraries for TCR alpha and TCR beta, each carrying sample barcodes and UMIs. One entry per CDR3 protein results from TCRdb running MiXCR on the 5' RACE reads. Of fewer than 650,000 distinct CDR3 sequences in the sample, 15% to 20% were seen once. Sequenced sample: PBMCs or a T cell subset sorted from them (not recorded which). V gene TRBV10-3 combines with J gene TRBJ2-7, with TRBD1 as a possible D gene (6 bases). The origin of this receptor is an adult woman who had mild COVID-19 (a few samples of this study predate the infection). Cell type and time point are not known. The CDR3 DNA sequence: TGTGCCATCAGTGCTGACAGGTTATACGAGCAGTACTTC. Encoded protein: CAISADRLYEQYF.